Listed below are T cell receptor beta chains from one sample, sequenced in a study of blood T cell repertoires in COVID-19. TCRdb's copy holds only in-frame clones and misses some; the assay was immunoSEQ multiplex PCR. The sample holds over 45,000 clones, 90% seen once. The sample was peripheral blood. The receptors originated from a man in his 70s with acute or convalescent COVID-19. CDR3s include the opening cysteine and the closing phenylalanine or tryptophan. D genes are given only for firm matches. Not every row has a clone size; where given, it reads once, few, many or a size class.

v_call,clone_size,d_call,j_call,cdr3_nt,cdr3_aa
TRBV30,NA,NA,TRBJ2-5,TGTGCCTCCCAAAGGGAGATACAAGAGACCCAGTACTTC,CASQREIQETQYF
TRBV15,NA,NA,TRBJ2-2,TGTGCCACCAGCATCGGGAGCGCGAACACCGGGGAGCTGTTTTTT,CATSIGSANTGELFF
TRBV18,NA,TRBD1,TRBJ1-3,TGTGCCAGCTCACCGTCCACAGGGGCAAATTCTGGAAACACCATATATTTT,CASSPSTGANSGNTIYF
TRBV19,NA,NA,TRBJ2-1,TGTGCCACTACAGGGACCACCAGCTCCTACAATGAGCAGTTCTTC,CATTGTTSSYNEQFF
TRBV28,NA,NA,TRBJ2-1,TGTGCCAGCAGTTTCCCGACGGGGAGCTCCTACAATGAGCAGTTCTTC,CASSFPTGSSYNEQFF
TRBV27,once,TRBD1,TRBJ1-3,TGTGCCAGCCGTCTCCAGGGGGTCGGAGGAAACACCATATATTTT,CASRLQGVGGNTIYF
TRBV2,NA,TRBD1,TRBJ1-6,TGTGCCAGAAGGACAGGGGATAATTCACCCCTCCACTTT,CARRTGDNSPLHF
TRBV28,NA,NA,TRBJ1-3,TGTGCCAGCAGTTTTGGGCCTGGAAACACCATATATTTT,CASSFGPGNTIYF
TRBV29-1,NA,TRBD2,TRBJ2-1,TGCAGCGTTGATGGCGGGGGTATGGGATACAATGAGCAGTTCTTC,CSVDGGGMGYNEQFF
TRBV7-2,NA,TRBD2,TRBJ2-7,TGTGCCAGCAGCCGCCGGGGACTAGCGGGGGGGCTTTCGTTAGAGCAGTACTTC,CASSRRGLAGGLSLEQYF
TRBV27,NA,TRBD2,TRBJ2-3,TGTGCCAGCAGTTTATCGCGACTAGCGGGGGGCACAGATACGCAGTATTTT,CASSLSRLAGGTDTQYF
TRBV5-6,NA,TRBD1,TRBJ2-7,TGTGCCAGCAGCTCAACAGGGGGCGGAGGCGAGCAGTACTTC,CASSSTGGGGEQYF
TRBV4-2,NA,NA,TRBJ2-1,TGTGCCAGCAGCCAAAAGGTCCTAGCCTCCTACAATGAGCAGTTCTTC,CASSQKVLASYNEQFF
TRBV4-2,NA,TRBD2,TRBJ2-3,TGTGCCAGCGGTCCCCCTTTAGCGGGGGGGCGTGGGAGCACAGATACGCAGTATTTT,CASGPPLAGGRGSTDTQYF
TRBV18,NA,TRBD2,TRBJ2-5,TGTGCCAGCTCATCCCCGGCGGGGGGAGAAGAGACCCAGTACTTC,CASSSPAGGEETQYF
TRBV10-3,NA,NA,TRBJ1-3,TGTGCCATCAGTGAAGGCACAACCAGAGGCATATATTTT,CAISEGTTRGIYF
TRBV6-6,NA,NA,TRBJ1-4,TGTGCCAGCAACCAAAGGGGGGACTACGGTGAAAAACTGTTTTTT,CASNQRGDYGEKLFF
TRBV29-1,NA,NA,TRBJ1-2,TGCAGCGTTGCCCCAACCTCGGACTATGGCTACACCTTC,CSVAPTSDYGYTF
TRBV7-2,NA,NA,TRBJ2-1,TGTGCCAGCAGCTTAGAAGGGACGGGGGTTGAGCAGTTCTTC,CASSLEGTGVEQFF
TRBV21-1,NA,NA,TRBJ2-5,TGTGCCAGCAGCAGGTTCCCTTGTATGGGGCGAAAGTACCAAGAGACCCAGTACTTC,CASSRFPCMGRKYQETQYF
TRBV19,NA,NA,TRBJ2-7,TGTGCCAGTAGTATGGCCGGGGTTCTCTACGAGCAGTACTTC,CASSMAGVLYEQYF
TRBV6-5,few,TRBD2,TRBJ2-3,TGTGCCAGCCCGAATCTGGGGGGGGGCACAGATACGCAGTATTTT,CASPNLGGGTDTQYF
TRBV28,NA,TRBD1,TRBJ1-2,TGTGCCAGTAGGACAGGGCGGCACTATGGCTACACCTTC,CASRTGRHYGYTF
TRBV20-1,NA,NA,TRBJ1-2,TGCAGTGCTAAACGGTCGGATGGCTACACCTTC,CSAKRSDGYTF
TRBV29-1,NA,TRBD1,TRBJ2-5,TGCAGCGTGGAAAGACAGGGAATCACCCAGTACTTC,CSVERQGITQYF
TRBV28,NA,TRBD1,TRBJ1-2,TGTGCCAGCAGTCAGGGGGCACCGAAGCTGGGCTACACCTTC,CASSQGAPKLGYTF
TRBV19,NA,NA,TRBJ1-6,TGTGCCAGTAGTTACTCCAACAATTCACCCCTCCACTTT,CASSYSNNSPLHF
TRBV25-1,NA,NA,TRBJ2-3,TGTGCCGCAGCGGGCTCCACACGCACAGATACGCAGTATTTT,CAAAGSTRTDTQYF
TRBV11-2,NA,TRBD2,TRBJ2-1,TGTGCCAGCAGTCACAGATCCGGGGGAGGGGATGAGCAGTTCTTC,CASSHRSGGGDEQFF
TRBV2,NA,NA,TRBJ2-7,TGTGCCAGCAGTGACTGGGGGGACGAGCAGTACTTC,CASSDWGDEQYF